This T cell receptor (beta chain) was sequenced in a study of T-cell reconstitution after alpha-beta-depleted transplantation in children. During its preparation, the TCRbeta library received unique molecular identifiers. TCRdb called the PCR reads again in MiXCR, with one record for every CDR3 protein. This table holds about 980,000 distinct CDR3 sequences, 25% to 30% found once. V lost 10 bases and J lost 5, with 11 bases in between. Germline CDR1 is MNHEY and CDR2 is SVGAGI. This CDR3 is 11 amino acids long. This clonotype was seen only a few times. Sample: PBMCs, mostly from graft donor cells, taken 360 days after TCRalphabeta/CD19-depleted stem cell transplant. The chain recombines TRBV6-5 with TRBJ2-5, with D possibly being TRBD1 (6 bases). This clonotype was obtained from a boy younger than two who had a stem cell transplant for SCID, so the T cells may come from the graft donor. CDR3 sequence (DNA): TGTGCCACCCTAAGGGGGGAGACCCAGTACTTC. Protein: CATLRGETQYF.